This section outlines one TCR beta chain sequence together with its context. As yet, its antigen is unknown. The sample comes from a study of shared clonotypes between healthy human individuals. Turning to the study itself: A couple of female and three male donors aged 18 to 49 were enrolled. CD8 memory received one plate per donor, CD8 naive two, CD4 memory three and CD4 naive three.

Broader study findings: The four-donor shared clonotypes exceeded non-shared clonotypes in generation probability, with non-shared ones scoring lower.

This CDR3 has 16 amino acids. Trimming removed 3 bases from V and 8 bases from J, with 21 bases in between. The V gene's germline CDR1 is SGDLS and CDR2 YYNGEE. The authors ran the assay at deep level. Profiling relied on immunoSEQ multiplex PCR, and the TCRdb table lists in-frame clones only, not all of them. Of over a million clones in the sample, around 98.5% were seen once. Sequenced material: naive CD4+ T cells sorted from blood. Subset described: CD45RA+ positively selected. The origin of this receptor is a man aged 30 to 39 in good health. J is TRBJ2-1 and V is TRBV9, with D tentatively TRBD2 (5 bases). The CDR3 loop is CASSGRGLPGLDEQFF. In nucleotides, the CDR3 is TGTGCCAGCAGCGGCCGCGGGCTGCCGGGGTTGGATGAGCAGTTCTTC.